This T cell receptor (beta chain) is from a study of cytomegalovirus exposure and HLA in healthy donors. Use of 60 Vbeta and 13 Jbeta primers characterized the PCR. This table comes from immunoSEQ multiplex PCR, and its TCRdb copy is limited to in-frame clones, with some not included. The repertoire consists of some 110,000 clones, with about 81% occurring once and the leading ten covering approximately 2.8%. The sample was PBMCs. The sequence was collected from a male donor in good health and CMV-seropositive.

The CDR3 is CASSINMGLGNQPQHF. Written as DNA, the CDR3 is TGTGCCAGTAGTATCAATATGGGACTGGGCAATCAGCCCCAGCATTTT. The V gene is TRBV19, the J gene TRBJ1-5; D perhaps matches TRBD1 (5 bases). Germline V gene sequence: CDR1 LNHDA, CDR2 SQIVND (reference sequence). V lost 3 bases, J lost 2 bases, and 14 bases lay in between. CDR3 length: 16 residues.